Reported below is one TCR beta chain. The antigen is unknown. The record originates from a study of CD4+ T cells in melanoma. CDR1 is MNHNY and CDR2 is SVGAGI in the germline V gene (reference sequence). The CDR3 totals 14 residues. Germline trimming cut 6 bases from V and 8 bases from J; bases unmatched to any gene: 8. Study-level points and caveats: CD8+ T cell, macrophage and B cell function reportedly correlated with neoantigen-specific CD4+ T cells. Diverse differentiation states were reported for melanoma neoantigen-specific CD4+ T cells.

Libraries were prepared by immunoSEQ multiplex PCR; TCRdb keeps only in-frame clonotypes and omits some of them. This table has about 14,000 clones, 60% to 75% appearing once. Specimen: cells from a culture (not recorded whether cultured in vitro). The receptor was isolated from a human donor with melanoma. V and J are TRBV6-6 and TRBJ1-2; TRBD1 matches at 11 bases. CDR3 in amino acids: CASRDRDRGLGYTF. CDR3 in DNA: TGTGCCAGCAGAGACCGGGACAGGGGGTTGGGCTACACCTTC.